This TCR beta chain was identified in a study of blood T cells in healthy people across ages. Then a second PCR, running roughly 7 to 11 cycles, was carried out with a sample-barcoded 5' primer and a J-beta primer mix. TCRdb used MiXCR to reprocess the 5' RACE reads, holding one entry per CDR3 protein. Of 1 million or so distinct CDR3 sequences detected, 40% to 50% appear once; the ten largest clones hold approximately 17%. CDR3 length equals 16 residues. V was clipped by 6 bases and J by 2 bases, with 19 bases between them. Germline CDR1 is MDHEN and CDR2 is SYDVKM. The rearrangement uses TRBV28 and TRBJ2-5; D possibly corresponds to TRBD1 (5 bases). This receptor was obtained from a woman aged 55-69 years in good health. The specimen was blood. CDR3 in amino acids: CASSRQGAAFQETQYF. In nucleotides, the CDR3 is TGTGCCAGCAGCCGTCAAGGGGCGGCCTTTCAAGAGACCCAGTACTTC.